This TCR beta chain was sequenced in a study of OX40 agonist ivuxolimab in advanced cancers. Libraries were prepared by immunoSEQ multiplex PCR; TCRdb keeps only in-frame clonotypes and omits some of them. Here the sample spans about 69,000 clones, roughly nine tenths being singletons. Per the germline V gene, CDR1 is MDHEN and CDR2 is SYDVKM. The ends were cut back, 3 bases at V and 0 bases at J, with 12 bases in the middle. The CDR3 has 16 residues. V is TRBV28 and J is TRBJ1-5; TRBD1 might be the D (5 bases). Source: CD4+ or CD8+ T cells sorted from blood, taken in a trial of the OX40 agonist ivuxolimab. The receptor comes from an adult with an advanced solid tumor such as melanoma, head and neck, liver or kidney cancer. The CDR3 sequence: CASSLAWGYSNQPQHF. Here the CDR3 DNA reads TGTGCCAGCAGTTTGGCTTGGGGCTATAGCAATCAGCCCCAGCATTTT.